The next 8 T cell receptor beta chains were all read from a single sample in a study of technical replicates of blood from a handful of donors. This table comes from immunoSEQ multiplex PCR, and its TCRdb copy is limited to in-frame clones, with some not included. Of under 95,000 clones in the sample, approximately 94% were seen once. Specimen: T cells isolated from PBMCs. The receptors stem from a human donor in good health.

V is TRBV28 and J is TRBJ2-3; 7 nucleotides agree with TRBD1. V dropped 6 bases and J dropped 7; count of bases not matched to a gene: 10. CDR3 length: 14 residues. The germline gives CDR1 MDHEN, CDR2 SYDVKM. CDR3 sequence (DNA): TGTGCCAGCAGGCTCGGGACAGTCATGAATACGCAGTATTTT. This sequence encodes CASRLGTVMNTQYF.

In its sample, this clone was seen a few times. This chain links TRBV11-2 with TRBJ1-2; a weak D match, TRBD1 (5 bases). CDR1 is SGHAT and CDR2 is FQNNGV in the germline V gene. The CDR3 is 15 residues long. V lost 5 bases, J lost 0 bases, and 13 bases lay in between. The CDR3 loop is CASSPWTTPNYGYTF. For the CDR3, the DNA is TGTGCCAGCAGCCCCTGGACAACTCCTAACTATGGCTACACCTTC.

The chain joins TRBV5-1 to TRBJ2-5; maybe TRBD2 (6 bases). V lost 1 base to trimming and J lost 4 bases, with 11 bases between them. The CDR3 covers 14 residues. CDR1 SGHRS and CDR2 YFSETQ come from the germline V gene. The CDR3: CASSLFGGGETQYF. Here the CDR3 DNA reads TGCGCCAGCAGCTTGTTCGGGGGTGGAGAGACCCAGTACTTC.

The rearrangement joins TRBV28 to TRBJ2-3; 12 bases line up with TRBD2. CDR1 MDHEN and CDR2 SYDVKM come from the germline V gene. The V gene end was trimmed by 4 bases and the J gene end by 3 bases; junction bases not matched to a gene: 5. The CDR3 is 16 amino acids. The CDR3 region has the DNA TGTGCCAGCAGTTCCCCGCTAGCGGGGGGGACAGATACGCAGTATTTT. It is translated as CASSSPLAGGTDTQYF.

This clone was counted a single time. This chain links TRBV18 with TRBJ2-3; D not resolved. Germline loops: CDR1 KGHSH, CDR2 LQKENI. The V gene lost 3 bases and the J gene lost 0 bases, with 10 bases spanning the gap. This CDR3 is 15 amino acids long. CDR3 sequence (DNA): TGTGCCAGCTCACCCGGAGTCTCTAGCACAGATACGCAGTATTTT. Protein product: CASSPGVSSTDTQYF.

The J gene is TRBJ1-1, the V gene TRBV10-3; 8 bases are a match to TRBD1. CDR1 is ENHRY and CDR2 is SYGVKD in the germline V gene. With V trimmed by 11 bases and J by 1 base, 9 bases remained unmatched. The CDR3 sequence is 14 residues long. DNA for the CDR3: TGTGCCTCCACCCCCGGACAGGGGAACACTGAAGCTTTCTTT. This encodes CASTPGQGNTEAFF.

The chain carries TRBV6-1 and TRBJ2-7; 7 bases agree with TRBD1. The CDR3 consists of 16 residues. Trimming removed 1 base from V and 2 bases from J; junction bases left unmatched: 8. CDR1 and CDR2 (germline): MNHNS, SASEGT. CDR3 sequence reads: CASSEVGTGATYEQYF. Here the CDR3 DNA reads TGTGCCAGCAGTGAAGTAGGTACAGGGGCGACCTACGAGCAGTACTTC.

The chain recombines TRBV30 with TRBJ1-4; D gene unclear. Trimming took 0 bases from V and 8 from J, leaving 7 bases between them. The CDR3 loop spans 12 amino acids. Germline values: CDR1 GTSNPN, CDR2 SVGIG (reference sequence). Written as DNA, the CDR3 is TGTGCCTGGAGTGTACAGCGGGAAAAACTGTTTTTT. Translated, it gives CAWSVQREKLFF. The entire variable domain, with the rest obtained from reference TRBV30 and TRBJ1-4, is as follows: SQTIHQWPATLVQPVGSPLSLECTVEGTSNPNLYWYRQAAGRGLQLLFYSVGIGQISSEVPQNLSASRPQDRQFILSSKKLLLSDSGFYLCAWSVQREKLFFGSGTQLSVL.